The 16 T cell receptor beta chains below were found in one sample sequenced in a study of siplizumab effects on memory and regulatory T cells. Some clones are missing from TCRdb's copy, which holds only in-frame ones; the method was immunoSEQ multiplex PCR. The sample lists over 70,000 clones, around 93% occurring once. Sequences were obtained from CD8+ T cells sorted from blood. These receptors all stem from a human donor in good health.

The rearrangement uses TRBV2 and TRBJ2-7; 8 bases agree with TRBD2. This CDR3 is 13 amino acids long. J was trimmed by 4 bases and V by 8 bases; bases with no gene match: 7. CDR1 and CDR2 (germline): SNHLY, FYNNEI. The CDR3 protein is CASCSGIRYEQYF. In DNA form, the CDR3 reads TGTGCCAGCTGTAGCGGGATAAGGTACGAGCAGTACTTC.

The chain links TRBV9 to TRBJ2-7, with 7 bases fitting TRBD2. V dropped 0 bases and J dropped 3; count of bases not matched to a gene: 6. CDR1 is SGDLS and CDR2 is YYNGEE in the germline V gene. The CDR3 spans 15 residues. The CDR3 DNA follows: TGTGCCAGCAGCGTAGGCCTAGCGGACGGCTACGAGCAGTACTTC. It specifies CASSVGLADGYEQYF.

The chain joins TRBV27 to TRBJ2-3; TRBD2 is a possible D gene (6 bases). The CDR3 spans 15 residues. The V gene lost 6 bases and the J gene lost 0 bases, with 13 bases spanning the gap. Germline V CDR1 and CDR2: MNHEY, SMNVEV (reference sequence). CDR3 sequence (DNA): TGTGCCAGCAGAGTGAGTGGGACTAGCACAGATACGCAGTATTTT. Its protein product is CASRVSGTSTDTQYF.

The gene calls are TRBV9 and TRBJ2-7, with TRBD2 matching 9 bases. CDR1 is SGDLS, CDR2 YYNGEE, per germline. The ends lost 3 bases at V and 3 bases at J; junction bases unmatched: 7. The CDR3 has 15 amino acids. As DNA, the CDR3 is TGTGCCAGCAGCGCTAGCGGGACGTACCTCTACGAGCAGTACTTC. Residues: CASSASGTYLYEQYF. Filled out from reference TRBV9 and TRBJ2-7, the complete variable domain reads DSGVTQTPKHLITATGQRVTLRCSPRSGDLSVYWYQQSLDQGLQFLIQYYNGEERAKGNILERFSAQQFPDLHSELNLSSLELGDSALYFCASSASGTYLYEQYFGPGTRLTVT.

The rearrangement uses TRBV9 and TRBJ2-7, with D tentatively TRBD1 or TRBD2 (5 bases each). Germline CDR1 is SGDLS and CDR2 is YYNGEE. Trimming took 2 bases from V and 2 from J, leaving 14 bases between them. This CDR3 comprises 15 residues. In nucleotides, the CDR3 is TGTGCCAGCAGCGTCTCCGGGACGGCTACCTACGAGCAGTACTTC. This sequence encodes CASSVSGTATYEQYF.

In nucleotides, the CDR3 is TGTGCCAGCAGCACCTCTAGCGGAACCACAGATACGCAGTATTTT. This sequence encodes CASSTSSGTTDTQYF. The chain couples TRBV13 to TRBJ2-3; 7 bases are shared with TRBD2. V lost 5 bases, J lost 2 bases, and 7 bases stayed unmatched. Germline-derived CDR1 and CDR2 are PRHDT and FYEKMQ (reference sequence). The CDR3 contains 15 residues.

This chain links TRBV18 with TRBJ1-5; 8 bases line up with TRBD1. V gave up 5 bases and J gave up 1 base; unmatched junction bases: 4. This CDR3 is built from 15 residues. Germline V gene sequence: CDR1 KGHSH, CDR2 LQKENI. CDR3 DNA: TGTGCCAGCTCAGCGACAGGGGAGAGCAATCAGCCCCAGCATTTT. Its protein product is CASSATGESNQPQHF.

The chain has TRBV6-5 and TRBJ2-7, with D possibly called TRBD1 or TRBD2 (5 bases each). This CDR3 contains 15 residues. Trimming left V 5 bases short and J 5 bases short, with 19 bases between. Looked up from germline, CDR1 is MNHEY and CDR2 is SVGAGI. CDR3 nucleotide sequence: TGTGCCAGCAGTCTGACCGGGACCATAGGAGACGAGCAGTACTTC. It is translated as CASSLTGTIGDEQYF.

The chain employs TRBV29-1 and TRBJ2-2; D may match TRBD1 or TRBD2 (5 bases each). Trimming cost V 6 bases and J 3 bases, with 14 bases left between them. Germline lookup yields CDR1 SQVTM and CDR2 ANQGSEA. The CDR3 extends over 14 amino acids. The CDR3 bases are TGCAGCGTGCGCCGGGGCTCAGACACCGGGGAGCTGTTTTTT. This translates into CSVRRGSDTGELFF.

For the CDR3, the DNA is TGCGCCAGCAGGGCGGACAGGACAACTAATGAAAAACTGTTTTTT. Its protein product is CASRADRTTNEKLFF. The V call is TRBV5-1, the J call TRBJ1-4, with TRBD1 identical over 7 bases. Per the germline V gene, CDR1 is SGHRS and CDR2 is YFSETQ. V lost 5 bases to trimming and J lost 0 bases; unmatched junction nucleotides: 4. The CDR3 is 15 amino acids.

This clone occurred once. The gene calls are TRBV19 and TRBJ1-5; unclear D gene. This CDR3 region has 13 residues. Germline lookup yields CDR1 LNHDA and CDR2 SQIVND (reference sequence). V lost 5 bases, J lost 7 bases, and 12 bases lay in between. CDR3 region: CASSPTRGQPQHF. In nucleotides, the CDR3 is TGTGCCAGTAGTCCGACCCGCGGGCAGCCCCAGCATTTT.

The V gene is TRBV5-1, the J gene TRBJ2-7; D is unclear. V lost 1 base and J lost 4, with 9 bases in between. The CDR3 length is 13 residues. CDR1 and CDR2 (germline): SGHRS, YFSETQ. The CDR3 DNA reads as TGCGCCAGCAGCTTGTTCACTGAATACGAGCAGTACTTC. This sequence encodes CASSLFTEYEQYF. The complete variable domain, with remaining parts taken from reference TRBV5-1 and TRBJ2-7, reads KAGVTQTPRYLIKTRGQQVTLSCSPISGHRSVSWYQQTPGQGLQFLFEYFSETQRNKGNFPGRFSGRQFSNSRSEMNVSTLELGDSALYLCASSLFTEYEQYFGPGTRLTVT.

V is TRBV6-1 and J is TRBJ1-5; D unclear. The CDR3 covers 17 residues. Germline V gives CDR1 MNHNS, CDR2 SASEGT. Deletions cut 2 bases from V and 0 bases from J, with 14 bases between. The CDR3 DNA is TGTGCCAGCAGTGAATGGGCAGCGTTTTATAGCAATCAGCCCCAGCATTTT. It specifies CASSEWAAFYSNQPQHF.

V and J are TRBV4-1 and TRBJ2-3, with 10 positions matching TRBD2. The trim removed 0 bases at V and 0 bases at J, leaving 6 bases unmatched. The germline V gene has CDR1 MGHRA and CDR2 YSYEKL. There are 18 residues in the CDR3. DNA of the CDR3: TGCGCCAGCAGCCAAGATGGCCCTAGCGGGAGTAGCACAGATACGCAGTATTTT. The encoded protein is CASSQDGPSGSSTDTQYF.

This clone was seen only once. CDR3 sequence: CAWTLGTSGRNEQFF. The DNA of the CDR3 is TGTGCCTGGACCCTCGGGACTAGCGGGAGAAATGAGCAGTTCTTC. The V call is TRBV30, the J call TRBJ2-1, with 14 bases that match TRBD2. Losses at the gene ends were 4 bases for V and 7 bases for J; bases not matched to a gene: 6. Germline assignment: CDR1 GTSNPN and CDR2 SVGIG (reference sequence). The CDR3 totals 15 residues.

The chain carries TRBV9 and TRBJ2-7; TRBD2 matches 10 bases. Germline loops: CDR1 SGDLS, CDR2 YYNGEE. The CDR3 is 14 residues long. Trimming removed 4 bases from V and 2 bases from J; junction bases left unmatched: 3. This chain's CDR3 is CASSQSGRAYEQYF. CDR3 sequence (DNA): TGTGCCAGCAGCCAGAGCGGGAGGGCCTACGAGCAGTACTTC.